The 8 T cell receptor beta chains below all came from one sample that was sequenced in a study of monozygotic twins with inflammatory bowel disease. TCRdb reworked the 5' RACE reads into one entry per CDR3 protein, no DNA. The listing records fewer than 150,000 distinct CDR3 sequences. Sequencing used blood. All receptors come from a human donor with ulcerative colitis or Crohn's disease, or a healthy co-twin of an affected twin (not recorded which).

The chain joins TRBV29-1 to TRBJ2-2; there is no DNA to check the TCRdb D call of TRBD1. Germline V gene data show CDR1 as SQVTM and CDR2 as ANQGSEA. This CDR3 comprises 13 residues. CDR3 sequence: CSVSAGTFGELFF.

The gene calls are TRBV7-8 and TRBJ1-5; TCRdb reports TRBD1, a call that lacks DNA to check it against. In germline, CDR1 is SGHVS, CDR2 FQNEAQ. The CDR3 is 16 residues long. The CDR3 loop reads CASSLEGRQFNQPQHF.

The chain employs TRBV20-1 and TRBJ2-2; TCRdb reports TRBD2, a call that lacks DNA to check it against. The CDR3 consists of 15 residues. From germline, CDR1 is DFQATT and CDR2 SNEGSKA (reference sequence). CDR3 amino acids: CSAALAGRNTGELFF.

The rearrangement uses TRBV12-3 or TRBV12-4 and TRBJ1-1; with no DNA, the TCRdb D assignment of TRBD1 cannot be verified. This CDR3 is built from 15 residues. CDR3 sequence: CASSSSRQGDTEAFF.

V and J are TRBV10-3 and TRBJ2-7; the D call of TRBD1 rests on TCRdb alone, since no DNA is present to check it. The CDR3 loop spans 14 amino acids. Germline V lookup: CDR1 ENHRY, CDR2 SYGVKD. The CDR3 here is CAISPGQITYEQYF.

The CDR3 reads CASRETGTENSPLHF. The J gene is TRBJ1-6, the V gene TRBV9; without DNA, the TCRdb call of TRBD1 cannot be checked. Germline V gives CDR1 SGDLS, CDR2 YYNGEE. This CDR3 spans 15 amino acids.

V usage is TRBV9 and J usage is TRBJ2-5; lacking DNA, the TRBD2 call made by TCRdb goes unchecked. This CDR3 region has 16 residues. Germline CDR1 SGDLS, CDR2 YYNGEE. The CDR3 is CASSVGGLAFQETQYF.

This chain connects TRBV7-9 to TRBJ1-1; absent DNA, TCRdb's TRBD1 call cannot be checked. This CDR3 region has 15 residues. From germline, CDR1 is SEHNR and CDR2 FQNEAQ (reference sequence). This CDR3 is CASSLRDRGQTEAFF.